This TCR beta chain came from a study of sequential checkpoint blockade in melanoma. Study details: Each arm's sequence ended with maintenance nivolumab.

The treatment denotes: randomized to nivolumab then ipilimumab (arm A) or the reverse (arm B). None of the patients previously received DNA-damaging chemotherapy. Live CD3+CD8+ CD19− CD56− cells were sorted from PBMCs. Generated by immunoSEQ multiplex PCR, the TCRdb table keeps only in-frame clones and is missing some. Altogether over 8,000 clones are present, around 60% being singletons, with the ten largest covering 50%. The CDR3 has 14 residues. V gave up 5 bases and J gave up 4 bases; unmatched junction bases: 5. The germline gives CDR1 LNHNV, CDR2 YYDKDF (reference sequence). This chain links TRBV15 with TRBJ1-5, with 7 bases matching TRBD1. The source of this sequence is a human patient with melanoma. Some clones in this sample may be carry-over from other donors' samples. The sample was CD8+ T cells sorted from blood (inferred from file names), taken from a patient given nivolumab and ipilimumab in sequence. In DNA, the CDR3 is TGTGCCACCAGCGGGGAACAGGGGAATCAGCCCCAGCATTTT. As protein: CATSGEQGNQPQHF.